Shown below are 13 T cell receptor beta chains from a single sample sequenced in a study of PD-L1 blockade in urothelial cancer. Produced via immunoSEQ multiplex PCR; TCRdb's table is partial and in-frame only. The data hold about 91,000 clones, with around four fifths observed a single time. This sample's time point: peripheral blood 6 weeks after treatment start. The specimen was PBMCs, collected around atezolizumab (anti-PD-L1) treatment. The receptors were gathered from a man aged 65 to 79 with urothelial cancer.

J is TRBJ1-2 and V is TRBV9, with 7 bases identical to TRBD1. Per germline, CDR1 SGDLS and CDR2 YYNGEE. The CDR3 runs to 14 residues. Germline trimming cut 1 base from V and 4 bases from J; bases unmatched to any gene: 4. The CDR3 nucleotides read TGTGCCAGCAGCGTACAGGGGGGCTTCTATGGCTACACCTTC. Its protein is CASSVQGGFYGYTF.

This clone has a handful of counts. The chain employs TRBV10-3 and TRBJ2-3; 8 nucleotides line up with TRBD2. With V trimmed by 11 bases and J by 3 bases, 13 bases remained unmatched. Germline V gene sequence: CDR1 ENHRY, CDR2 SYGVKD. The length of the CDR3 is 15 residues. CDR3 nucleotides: TGTGCCTCCCAGGGAGCGGGAGCGGCAACAGATACGCAGTATTTT. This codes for CASQGAGAATDTQYF.

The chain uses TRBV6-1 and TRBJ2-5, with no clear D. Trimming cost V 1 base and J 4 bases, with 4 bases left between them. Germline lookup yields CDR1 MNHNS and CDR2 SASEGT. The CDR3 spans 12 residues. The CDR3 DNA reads TGTGCCAGCAGTGAAGACAGAGAGACCCAGTACTTC. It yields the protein CASSEDRETQYF.

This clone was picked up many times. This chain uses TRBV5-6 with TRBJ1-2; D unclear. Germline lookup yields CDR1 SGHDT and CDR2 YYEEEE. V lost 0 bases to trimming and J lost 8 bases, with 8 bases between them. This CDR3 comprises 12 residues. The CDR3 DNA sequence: TGTGCCAGCAGCTTGGACGAACAGGGCTACACCTTC. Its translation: CASSLDEQGYTF.

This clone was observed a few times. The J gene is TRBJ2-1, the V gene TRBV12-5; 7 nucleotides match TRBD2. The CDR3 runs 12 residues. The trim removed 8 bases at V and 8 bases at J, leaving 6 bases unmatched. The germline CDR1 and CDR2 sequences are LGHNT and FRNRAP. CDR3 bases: TGTGCTAGTACGGGCGGGAGTGATGAGCAGTTCTTC. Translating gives CASTGGSDEQFF.

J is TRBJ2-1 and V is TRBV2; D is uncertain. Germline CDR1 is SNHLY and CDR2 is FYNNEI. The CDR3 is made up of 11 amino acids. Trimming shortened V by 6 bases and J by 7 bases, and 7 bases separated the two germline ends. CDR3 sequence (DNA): TGTGCCAGCAGGGTTAGTAATGAGCAGTTCTTC. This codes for CASRVSNEQFF.

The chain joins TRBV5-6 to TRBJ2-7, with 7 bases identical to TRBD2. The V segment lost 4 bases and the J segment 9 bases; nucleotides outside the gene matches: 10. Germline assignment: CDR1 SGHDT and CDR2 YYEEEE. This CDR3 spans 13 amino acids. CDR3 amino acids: CASSREGTTRQYF. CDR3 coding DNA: TGTGCCAGCAGCAGGGAGGGAACTACGAGGCAGTACTTC.

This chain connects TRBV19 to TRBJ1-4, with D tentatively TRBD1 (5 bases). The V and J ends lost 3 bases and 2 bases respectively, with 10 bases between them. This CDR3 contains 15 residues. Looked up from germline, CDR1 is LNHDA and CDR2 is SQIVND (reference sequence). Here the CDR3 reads CASSMGGITNEKLFF. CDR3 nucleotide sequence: TGTGCCAGTAGTATGGGGGGAATTACTAATGAAAAACTGTTTTTT. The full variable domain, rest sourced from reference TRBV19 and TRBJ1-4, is DGGITQSPKYLFRKEGQNVTLSCEQNLNHDAMYWYRQDPGQGLRLIYYSQIVNDFQKGDIAEGYSVSREKKESFPLTVTSAQKNPTAFYLCASSMGGITNEKLFFGSGTQLSVL.

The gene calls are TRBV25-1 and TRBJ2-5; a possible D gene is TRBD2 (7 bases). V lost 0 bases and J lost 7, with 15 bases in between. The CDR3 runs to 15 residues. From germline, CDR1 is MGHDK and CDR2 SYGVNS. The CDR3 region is CASSEYIGGLGTQYF. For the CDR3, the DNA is TGTGCCAGCAGTGAATATATCGGGGGGCTGGGGACCCAGTACTTC.

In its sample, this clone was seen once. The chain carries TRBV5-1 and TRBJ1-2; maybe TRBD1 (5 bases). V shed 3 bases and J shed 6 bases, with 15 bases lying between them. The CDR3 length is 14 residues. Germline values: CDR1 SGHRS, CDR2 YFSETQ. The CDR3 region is CASSWGGGMDGYTF. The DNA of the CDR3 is TGCGCCAGCAGCTGGGGCGGGGGAATGGATGGCTACACCTTC.

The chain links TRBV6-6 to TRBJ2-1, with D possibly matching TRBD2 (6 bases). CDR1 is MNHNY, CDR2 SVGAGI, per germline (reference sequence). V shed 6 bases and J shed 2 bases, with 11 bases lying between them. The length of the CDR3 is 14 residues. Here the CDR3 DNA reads TGTGCCAGCAGACCTAGCGCTACCTACAATGAGCAGTTCTTC. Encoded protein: CASRPSATYNEQFF.

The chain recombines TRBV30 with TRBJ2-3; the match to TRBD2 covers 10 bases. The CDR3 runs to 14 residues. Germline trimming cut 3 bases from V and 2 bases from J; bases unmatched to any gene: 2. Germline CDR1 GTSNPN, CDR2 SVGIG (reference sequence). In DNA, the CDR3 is TGTGCCTGGAGACTAGCGGGAAACACAGATACGCAGTATTTT. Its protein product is CAWRLAGNTDTQYF.

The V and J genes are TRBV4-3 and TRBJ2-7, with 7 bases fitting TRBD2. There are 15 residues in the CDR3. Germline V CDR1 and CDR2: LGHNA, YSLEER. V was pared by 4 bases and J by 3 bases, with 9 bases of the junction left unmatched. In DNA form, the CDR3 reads TGCGCCAGCAGCCGCCTACTAGCGCAGAGCTACGAGCAGTACTTC. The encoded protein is CASSRLLAQSYEQYF.